The clone carrying this T cell receptor (beta chain) has a handful of counts. The target antigen is unknown. The sample comes from a study of regulatory T cells in long-lasting Graves disease. Study results and limitations: Researchers examined only peripheral blood and not thyroid tissue.

The sample's time point: newly diagnosed GD, antithyroid drugs for less than 3 months. Making the TCR library involved RNA that had been extracted from PBMCs. Building the TCR beta libraries relied on iRepertoire HTBI primers, and CDR3 regions underwent Arm-PCR. TCRdb independently ran MiXCR on the multiplex PCR reads; one entry per CDR3 protein. The profile covers about 440,000 distinct CDR3 sequences, with 15% appearing a single time and over 15% taken by the ten largest. Germline loops: CDR1 MDHEN, CDR2 SYDVKM. Trimming took 1 base from V and 7 from J, leaving 5 bases between them. The CDR3 loop spans 12 amino acids. This same sample was also taken into another study, of T cells in Graves' hyperthyroidism and ophthalmopathy.

Sequences were derived from peripheral blood mononuclear cells (PBMCs), sampled at new diagnosis, from a patient treated with antithyroid drugs. This clonotype was obtained from a woman in her 30s with Graves disease. The chain joins TRBV28 to TRBJ1-5, with D unclear. The CDR3 reads CASSLSAQPQHF. The CDR3 nucleotides read TGTGCCAGCAGTTTATCGGCCCAGCCCCAGCATTTT. The full variable domain, rest sourced from reference TRBV28 and TRBJ1-5, is DVKVTQSSRYLVKRTGEKVFLECVQDMDHENMFWYRQDPGLGLRLIYFSYDVKMKEKGDIPEGYSVSREKKERFSLILESASTNQTSMYLCASSLSAQPQHFGDGTRLSIL.